This T cell receptor (beta chain) comes out of a study of radiotherapy plus CTLA-4 blockade in lung cancer. In the study overall: Objective responses were recorded in around 18% of patients, with disease control recorded in approximately 32%.

Germline values: CDR1 SGHTA, CDR2 FQGTGA. The ends lost 5 bases at V and 4 bases at J; junction bases unmatched: 3. The CDR3 contains 15 residues. Clones were sequenced by immunoSEQ multiplex PCR, and TCRdb holds only the in-frame ones, with some missing. The data hold 70,000 to 90,000 clones, with roughly 86% observed a single time. Focal radiation plus CTLA-4 blockade with ipilimumab was given to patients with chemo-refractory metastatic non-small-cell lung cancer. This clonotype was obtained from a human donor with non-small cell lung cancer who had stable disease on radiotherapy plus ipilimumab. The J gene is TRBJ2-5, the V gene TRBV7-3; 14 bases line up with TRBD2. The specimen comprised peripheral blood, sampled from a patient treated with radiotherapy plus ipilimumab. The CDR3 sequence is CASSTGTSGGETQYF. CDR3 DNA: TGTGCCAGCAGCACCGGGACTAGCGGGGGAGAGACCCAGTACTTC.